Each of the 27 T cell receptor beta chains below was sequenced from the same sample in a study of early stage breast cancer tumors. Clones were read by immunoSEQ multiplex PCR, and TCRdb kept only the in-frame ones, dropping some. The sample includes around 28,000 clones, approximately 76% of them seen just once. Sequenced sample: blood. The receptors originated from a person aged 45 to 59 with breast cancer.

This clone appeared a few times. The junction does not match germline at one end; this may be a read error. The V gene is TRBV7-7, the J gene TRBJ2-2; no clear D gene. Looked up from germline, CDR1 is SSHAT and CDR2 is FNYEAQ (reference sequence). This CDR3 spans 16 amino acids. CDR3 nucleotide sequence: TGTGCTAGCAGCTTAGAATGGGCTCAAAACACCGGGGAGCTGTTTTTT. Translation: CASSLEWAQNTGELFF.

This clone appeared a few times. This chain joins TRBV7-9 and TRBJ1-4; D call uncertain. V lost 2 bases, J lost 7 bases, and 20 bases lay in between. The length of the CDR3 is 17 residues. Germline assignment: CDR1 SEHNR and CDR2 FQNEAQ (reference sequence). This chain's CDR3 is CASSLRSDGGWGEKLFF. The DNA of the CDR3 is TGTGCCAGCAGCTTAAGGTCGGACGGAGGATGGGGTGAAAAACTGTTTTTT.

This chain connects TRBV9 to TRBJ1-1; 8 bases are shared with TRBD1. The junction had 11 bases not matched to a gene; V was cut back by 3 bases and J by 1 base. The CDR3 has 17 amino acids. Germline V gene lookup returns CDR1 SGDLS and CDR2 YYNGEE. The CDR3 nucleotides read TGTGCCAGCAGCGATTTGTCAGGGGGCATTGGGAACACTGAAGCTTTCTTT. Translating it yields CASSDLSGGIGNTEAFF.

The chain uses TRBV5-6 and TRBJ2-7; D unresolved. Trimming left V 4 bases short and J 3 bases short, with 8 bases between. Germline V gene lookup returns CDR1 SGHDT and CDR2 YYEEEE. The CDR3 spans 12 residues. CDR3 sequence (DNA): TGTGCCAGCAGCAGAGCAAGCTACGAGCAGTACTTC. Its protein product is CASSRASYEQYF.

J is TRBJ2-1 and V is TRBV11-2, with D tentatively TRBD2 (6 bases). Trimming removed 6 bases at V and 9 bases at J, with 24 bases between. The CDR3 runs to 16 residues. Germline V gene sequence: CDR1 SGHAT, CDR2 FQNNGV. This CDR3 reads CASRPLRTTKVGEQFF. In DNA, the CDR3 is TGTGCCAGCAGACCCCTCCGGACTACCAAGGTGGGTGAGCAGTTCTTC.

The chain is built from TRBV14 and TRBJ1-1; 9 bases are shared with TRBD1. Losses at the gene ends were 3 bases for V and 1 base for J; bases not matched to a gene: 6. The CDR3 has 16 residues. Germline-derived CDR1 and CDR2 are SGHDN and FVKESK. Written as DNA, the CDR3 is TGTGCCAGCAGCCAGGCCGACAGGGGGACGAACACTGAAGCTTTCTTT. It is translated as CASSQADRGTNTEAFF.

This chain's CDR3 is CASSLVGRGSSYEQYF. The CDR3, as DNA: TGTGCCAGCAGCTTGGTCGGGCGGGGGAGCTCCTACGAGCAGTACTTC. The V and J genes are TRBV5-6 and TRBJ2-7; 7 bases match TRBD2. Germline assignment: CDR1 SGHDT and CDR2 YYEEEE. The J segment lost 0 bases and the V segment lost 0 bases, leaving 6 bases of the junction unmatched. This CDR3 spans 16 amino acids.

CDR3 nucleotides: TGTGCCAGCAGCTTTACCTACGAGCAGTACTTC. Its translation is CASSFTYEQYF. The rearrangement uses TRBV11-2 and TRBJ2-7, with D unclear. The CDR3 has 11 amino acids. CDR1 and CDR2 from the germline V gene are SGHAT and FQNNGV. The germline V and J ends were trimmed by 3 bases and 2 bases, with 2 bases remaining between them.

This rearrangement joins TRBV7-8 to TRBJ1-1; the D is unclear. The CDR3 length is 17 residues. With 3 bases removed from V and 0 bases from J, the gap between germline ends came to 17 bases. The germline V gene has CDR1 SGHVS and CDR2 FQNEAQ. CDR3 DNA: TGTGCCAGCAGCTTGGGCAGGTGGGTCCCCTTGAACACTGAAGCTTTCTTT. As protein: CASSLGRWVPLNTEAFF.

The chain employs TRBV11-2 and TRBJ2-1; 12 bases fit TRBD2. CDR1 and CDR2 (germline): SGHAT, FQNNGV. CDR3 length: 15 amino acids. Unmatched junction bases numbered 6, after V lost 5 bases and J lost 7 bases. The CDR3 nucleotides are TGTGCCAGCAGCCGGACTAGCGGGACCGCAAATGAGCAGTTCTTC. It encodes CASSRTSGTANEQFF. Looking up the rest from reference TRBV11-2 and TRBJ2-1 gives the full variable domain: EAGVAQSPRYKIIEKRQSVAFWCNPISGHATLYWYQQILGQGPKLLIQFQNNGVVDDSQLPKDRFSAERLKGVDSTLKIQPAKLEDSAVYLCASSRTSGTANEQFFGPGTRLTVL.

V and J are TRBV5-1 and TRBJ1-2; the D gene is possibly TRBD1 (6 bases). CDR1 is SGHRS and CDR2 is YFSETQ in the germline V gene. The germline V and J ends were trimmed by 2 bases and 2 bases, with 16 bases remaining between them. The CDR3 is made up of 16 amino acids. The CDR3 loop reads CASSFDPGVGNYGYTF. In DNA form, the CDR3 reads TGCGCCAGCAGCTTTGATCCAGGGGTGGGGAACTATGGCTACACCTTC.

V is TRBV18 and J is TRBJ2-5; 7 bases match TRBD2. V was clipped by 3 bases and J by 3 bases; unmatched bases: 1. This CDR3 is built from 13 residues. The germline CDR1 and CDR2 sequences are KGHSH and LQKENI. In nucleotides, the CDR3 is TGTGCCAGCTCACCCGGGACTAAAGAGACCCAGTACTTC. It specifies CASSPGTKETQYF.

CDR3 protein: CASSSDGLYGYTF. The CDR3 nucleotides are TGCGCCAGCAGCTCGGACGGGCTCTATGGCTACACCTTC. The V gene is TRBV5-1, the J gene TRBJ1-2; the D is unclear. V was shortened by 3 bases and J by 4 bases, with 10 bases between the two germline ends. This CDR3 is built from 13 residues. CDR1 is SGHRS and CDR2 is YFSETQ in the germline V gene.

This CDR3 is CASSLEGGVAEAFF. The CDR3 region has the DNA TGTGCCAGCAGCTTAGAGGGTGGGGTGGCTGAAGCTTTCTTT. This sequence joins TRBV13 and TRBJ1-1, with D uncertain. This CDR3 is built from 14 residues. Trimming removed 1 base at V and 6 bases at J, with 12 bases between. The germline CDR1 and CDR2 sequences are PRHDT and FYEKMQ (reference sequence).

This clone was picked up a small number of times. This chain connects TRBV2 to TRBJ2-7; D is uncertain. CDR1 is SNHLY, CDR2 FYNNEI, per germline. The germline V and J ends were trimmed by 2 bases and 3 bases, with 8 bases remaining between them. The CDR3 contains 13 residues. For the CDR3, the DNA is TGTGCCAGCAGTGAAAGTGAGAGCTACGAGCAGTACTTC. Residues: CASSESESYEQYF.

This clone was counted a few times. This sequence joins TRBV19 and TRBJ1-5; no definite D call. Germline V lookup: CDR1 LNHDA, CDR2 SQIVND (reference sequence). CDR3 length equals 13 residues. With 0 bases removed from V and 7 bases from J, the gap between germline ends came to 7 bases. CDR3 nucleotides: TGTGCCAGTAGTATAGACCTAGCCCAGCCCCAGCATTTT. Translating it yields CASSIDLAQPQHF. The whole variable domain, remainder taken from reference TRBV19 and TRBJ1-5, is DGGITQSPKYLFRKEGQNVTLSCEQNLNHDAMYWYRQDPGQGLRLIYYSQIVNDFQKGDIAEGYSVSREKKESFPLTVTSAQKNPTAFYLCASSIDLAQPQHFGDGTRLSIL.

This clone has more than one count but fewer than ten. The rearrangement uses TRBV7-2 and TRBJ2-7, with D hard to call. This CDR3 comprises 11 residues. Germline V CDR1 and CDR2: SGHTA, FQGNSA. V gave up 2 bases and J gave up 4 bases, with 3 bases separating them. The CDR3 nucleotides are TGTGCCAGCAGCTTAAAGTACGAGCAGTACTTC. Translating gives CASSLKYEQYF.

The rearrangement links TRBV6-5 to TRBJ2-2; 9 bases match TRBD1. Germline loops: CDR1 MNHEY, CDR2 SVGAGI. This CDR3 spans 15 amino acids. V lost 1 base and J lost 3; bases outside the gene matches: 0. The CDR3 loop is CASSYWDRDTGELFF. The DNA of the CDR3 is TGTGCCAGCAGTTACTGGGACAGGGACACCGGGGAGCTGTTTTTT.

The chain is built from TRBV11-2 and TRBJ2-3, with no clear D. The CDR3 is 16 amino acids. Germline CDR1 is SGHAT and CDR2 is FQNNGV. The ends were cut back, 5 bases at V and 3 bases at J, with 18 bases in the middle. CDR3 loop: CASSPPGSGLTDTQYF. In nucleotides, the CDR3 is TGTGCCAGCAGCCCCCCCGGATCCGGGCTTACAGATACGCAGTATTTT. Full variable domain (rest looked up from reference TRBV11-2 and TRBJ2-3): EAGVAQSPRYKIIEKRQSVAFWCNPISGHATLYWYQQILGQGPKLLIQFQNNGVVDDSQLPKDRFSAERLKGVDSTLKIQPAKLEDSAVYLCASSPPGSGLTDTQYFGPGTRLTVL.

On this clone: The sample has other DNA sequences that encode this CDR3 too. The V and J genes are TRBV7-9 and TRBJ1-5; TRBD1 agrees at 7 bases. The CDR3 has 15 residues. The ends lost 1 base at V and 4 bases at J; junction bases unmatched: 4. Germline values: CDR1 SEHNR, CDR2 FQNEAQ (reference sequence). The CDR3 coding sequence is TGTGCCAGCAGCTTAGGACAGGGAATAAATCAGCCCCAGCATTTT. Its translation: CASSLGQGINQPQHF. The full variable domain, with the rest looked up from reference TRBV7-9 and TRBJ1-5, is DTGVSQNPRHKITKRGQNVTFRCDPISEHNRLYWYRQTLGQGPEFLTYFQNEAQLEKSRLLSDRFSAERPKGSFSTLEIQRTEQGDSAMYLCASSLGQGINQPQHFGDGTRLSIL.

This rearrangement joins TRBV29-1 to TRBJ2-2; 8 positions match TRBD1. The CDR3 covers 12 residues. Germline values: CDR1 SQVTM, CDR2 ANQGSEA. V shed 7 bases and J 4 bases; nucleotides not matched to a gene: 2. The CDR3 loop reads CSATGGTGELFF. The CDR3 bases are TGCAGCGCCACAGGGGGCACCGGGGAGCTGTTTTTT.

The chain recombines TRBV5-5 with TRBJ2-1; tentative D call: TRBD1 (5 bases). This CDR3 has 15 residues. The V and J ends lost 4 bases and 1 base respectively, with 12 bases between them. Germline lookup yields CDR1 SGHKS and CDR2 YYEKEE (reference sequence). The CDR3 nucleotides read TGTGCCAGCAGCATAGGGGTCCCATCCTACAATGAGCAGTTCTTC. Protein: CASSIGVPSYNEQFF.

This clone was seen a handful of times. The chain combines TRBV5-4 with TRBJ1-2; D is possibly TRBD1 (5 bases). Germline CDR1 reads SGHNT; CDR2 reads YYREEE (reference sequence). The CDR3 length is 14 residues. The V end was cut by 4 bases, the J end by 6 bases, with 16 bases between. The CDR3 DNA reads TGTGCCAGCAGCGGCACGGGGCTTAGGAATGGCTACACCTTC. It specifies CASSGTGLRNGYTF.

The rearrangement joins TRBV7-2 to TRBJ2-7, with a tentative D call TRBD1 (5 bases). This CDR3 is built from 15 residues. Germline-derived CDR1 and CDR2 are SGHTA and FQGNSA. V was shortened by 5 bases and J by 0 bases, with 14 bases between the two germline ends. The DNA for the CDR3 is TGTGCCAGCAGCGCCGGACACTCGAGCTCCTACGAGCAGTACTTC. Translation gives CASSAGHSSSYEQYF.

The chain employs TRBV4-1 and TRBJ2-7; TRBD1 agrees at 7 bases. J was trimmed by 3 bases and V by 3 bases; bases with no gene match: 2. The length of the CDR3 is 13 residues. Germline loops: CDR1 MGHRA, CDR2 YSYEKL. The CDR3 DNA is TGCGCCAGCAGCCACCAGGGGGACTACGAGCAGTACTTC. Its translation is CASSHQGDYEQYF.

This clone has a handful of counts. The chain couples TRBV7-8 to TRBJ2-5, with 12 nucleotides matching TRBD2. J lost 5 bases, V lost 5 bases, and 9 bases had no gene match. Germline CDR1 reads SGHVS; CDR2 reads FQNEAQ. The CDR3 is 16 residues long. The DNA of the CDR3 is TGTGCCAGCAGCCAGACTAGCGGGAGTCCTGGGGAGACCCAGTACTTC. Translated, it gives CASSQTSGSPGETQYF.

The genes are TRBV5-6 and TRBJ2-7; maybe TRBD1 (6 bases). V was trimmed by 1 base and J by 6 bases, leaving 14 bases between them. The CDR3 sequence is 14 residues long. The germline CDR1 and CDR2 sequences are SGHDT and YYEEEE. CDR3 region: CASSLTGLRGEQYF. CDR3 DNA: TGTGCCAGCAGCTTGACAGGGCTACGTGGCGAGCAGTACTTC.